Listed here are 3 T cell receptor beta chains from one sample, sequenced in a study of T cells in Graves' hyperthyroidism and ophthalmopathy. RNA transcripts yielded amplified TCR beta CDR3 regions. HTBI primers were the set used in a first-round RT-PCR of the TCR CDR3. TCRdb used MiXCR to reprocess the multiplex PCR reads, holding one entry per CDR3 protein. Of some 620,000 distinct CDR3 sequences in the sample, under 20% were seen once. Sequencing was performed on blood. The receptors stem from a woman aged 25 to 39 with Graves' hyperthyroidism.

This clonotype was seen many times. This sequence joins TRBV6-1 and TRBJ2-4, with 7 nucleotides matching TRBD2. This CDR3 comprises 17 residues. V lost 2 bases and J lost 1; bases outside the gene matches: 8. Germline V gives CDR1 MNHNS, CDR2 SASEGT. The CDR3 region has the DNA TGTGCCAGCAGTGAATTTGCGGGGAGGGTGGCCAAAAACATTCAGTACTTC. Its protein product is CASSEFAGRVAKNIQYF.

CDR3 sequence reads: CASSEFKRQPQHF. As DNA, the CDR3 is TGTGCCAGCAGTGAATTTAAGCGTCAGCCCCAGCATTTT. This chain connects TRBV6-1 to TRBJ1-5; no clear D. The length of the CDR3 is 13 residues. Germline V lookup: CDR1 MNHNS, CDR2 SASEGT. The V end was cut by 2 bases, the J end by 6 bases, with 8 bases between.

This chain links TRBV20-1 with TRBJ2-7; unclear D gene. CDR1 DFQATT and CDR2 SNEGSKA come from the germline V gene (reference sequence). This CDR3 is built from 14 residues. V was clipped by 0 bases and J by 4 bases, with 13 bases between them. For the CDR3, the DNA is TGCAGTGCTAGAGATAGGGCCGTGGGATACGAGCAGTACTTC. This sequence encodes CSARDRAVGYEQYF.